This T cell receptor (beta chain) comes out of a study of T cell repertoires in cytomegalovirus infection (dated by TCRdb to the late 2010s). Describing the broader study: Peptide stimulations targeted recently identified HLA-C-restricted CMV epitopes, whose presentation resists viral immunomodulation, together with well-studied HLA-B-restricted epitopes. Because public TCR beta signatures pointed to carriage of CMV infection together with the matching HLA type, the HLA type of each donor mattered for the analysis.

Summary of the overall study and its limitations: The ex vivo response was dominated by HLA-C-restricted CMV-specific TCR beta clonotypes, and the single most frequent clonotype in two of eight donors was supplied by these HLA-C-restricted clonotypes. Cumulative frequency of public TCR beta family members discriminated carriers of CMV infection plus the relevant HLA type in this cohort and an independent approximately 370-donor cohort.

The treatment or condition label of this sample denotes: in vitro stimulation with specific CMV peptide epitopes to enrich CMV-specific T cells. Reading from cysteine to phenylalanine, the CDR3 counts 16 amino acids. The only DNA kept is the CDR3, 48 bases in frame from the first base. The germline V gene encodes CDR1 SNHLY and CDR2 FYNNEI. Trimming removed 10 bases from V and 1 base from J, leaving 21 bases between the germline ends. Sequencing relied on an Illumina HiSeq 1500. The public sequencing data were trimmed at Q25 with fastp and processed into clonotypes with MiXCR by TCRdb, which kept only in-frame beta chains. Rows are unified per CDR3 protein, each entry keeping the most common DNA and genes. The sample table contains about 83,000 distinct CDR3 sequences; only one count was recorded for about 29% of them. In total, the top ten clones hold 71% of the sample. Points on this clonotype: Its binding antigen is unknown. A much larger clone is a single base away; this may be a read error.

This TCR was sampled from a human donor in good health (CMV status not recorded). Some clones in this sample may be carry-over from other donors' samples. The sequencing here drew on CD8+ T cells from cultured PBMCs, taken from culture after CMV antigen stimulation. The chain uses TRBV2 and TRBJ2-3; a confident D gene designation cannot be given. The CDR3 region reads CANKYGIFGGTDTQYF. Here is the DNA: TGTGCCAACAAGTACGGAATTTTTGGGGGCACAGATACGCAGTATTTT.